The TCR beta chain described here comes from a study of blood T cell repertoires in COVID-19. The wider study: Donors in the United States, Italy and Spain gave samples during acute or convalescent COVID-19. Nucleic acid was either cDNA or gDNA, and it came from T cells, B-cell-depleted T cells, or PBMCs.

The CDR3 has 19 amino acids. J lost 6 bases, V lost 2 bases, and 17 bases had no gene match. Germline CDR1 reads MNHEY; CDR2 reads SMNVEV (reference sequence). Original processing methods: Amplification of reference gene primers provided the estimated nucleated cell counts. The table came from immunoSEQ multiplex PCR; TCRdb's copy has only in-frame clones and leaves some out. The V and J calls and clone size were taken over from that table, and D and trimming were inferred from the DNA. Of about 120,000 clones detected, 82% appear once; the ten largest clones hold 16%. There are a few counts of this clone.

The V gene is TRBV27, the J gene TRBJ1-5; 9 positions agree with TRBD1. This receptor was identified in a woman in her sixties with acute or convalescent COVID-19. The sequencing sample was made of peripheral blood. The CDR3 sequence is CASSLSRRGLGQGVQPQHF. DNA of the CDR3: TGTGCCAGCAGTTTAAGCCGCCGAGGTCTGGGACAGGGTGTTCAGCCCCAGCATTTT.